Following are 26 T cell receptor beta chains from one sample sequenced in a study of cytomegalovirus exposure and HLA in healthy donors. 13 Jbeta primers and 60 Vbeta primers were used for the PCR. Sequencing was performed with immunoSEQ multiplex PCR; in TCRdb, only in-frame clones are kept and a portion is missing. The repertoire holds 180,000 or so clones, with 76% as singletons. The specimen sequenced was PBMCs. The receptors come from a female donor in good health and CMV-seronegative.

The chain carries TRBV4-2 and TRBJ2-7; D gene uncertain. The ends were cut back, 0 bases at V and 1 base at J, with 10 bases in the middle. CDR3 length: 15 residues. The germline V gene encodes CDR1 LGHNA and CDR2 YNFKEQ. The chain's CDR3 is CASSQDDWSSYEQYF. CDR3 coding DNA: TGTGCCAGCAGCCAAGATGATTGGAGTTCCTACGAGCAGTACTTC.

The chain combines TRBV9 with TRBJ2-7; D may be TRBD1 (7 bases). With 4 bases removed from V and 3 bases from J, the gap between germline ends came to 17 bases. CDR3 length: 15 residues. The germline CDR1 and CDR2 sequences are SGDLS and YYNGEE. CDR3 in DNA: TGTGCCAGCAGCCCCGGAGGGGGCTATTACTACGAGCAGTACTTC. Translation gives CASSPGGGYYYEQYF.

The gene calls are TRBV9 and TRBJ1-3; 9 nucleotides align to TRBD1. The CDR3 extends over 16 amino acids. Germline CDR1 reads SGDLS; CDR2 reads YYNGEE. The J segment lost 2 bases and the V segment lost 3 bases, leaving 6 bases of the junction unmatched. Written as DNA, the CDR3 is TGTGCCAGCAGCGCGGGGACAGGGACCACTGGAAACACCATATATTTT. It encodes CASSAGTGTTGNTIYF.

This rearrangement joins TRBV28 to TRBJ2-1, with D maybe TRBD2 (5 bases). Trimming cost V 2 bases and J 7 bases, with 6 bases left between them. The CDR3 is 12 amino acids. Germline loops: CDR1 MDHEN, CDR2 SYDVKM. The CDR3 DNA sequence: TGTGCCAGCAGTTTACCGGGAAATGAGCAGTTCTTC. Protein sequence: CASSLPGNEQFF.

This clone came up a few times. The V and J genes are TRBV5-1 and TRBJ1-2, with TRBD1 as a possible D gene (5 bases). Germline V gene data show CDR1 as SGHRS and CDR2 as YFSETQ. The CDR3 totals 14 residues. Trimming left V 3 bases short and J 8 bases short, with 17 bases between. CDR3 coding DNA: TGCGCCAGCAGCTCGACAGAACGCAAGCAAGGCTACACCTTC. Translating it yields CASSSTERKQGYTF.

This clone occurred once. The CDR3 spells CASSSPPSGGQETQYF. CDR3 nucleotides: TGTGCCAGCAGCTCACCCCCTAGCGGGGGGCAAGAGACCCAGTACTTC. The chain uses TRBV5-4 and TRBJ2-5; 11 bases are a match to TRBD2. The CDR3 is 16 residues long. J was trimmed by 2 bases and V by 3 bases; bases with no gene match: 6. Per germline, CDR1 SGHNT and CDR2 YYREEE (reference sequence).

With respect to this clone: At one end the junction does not follow the germline gene, possibly because of a read error. The rearrangement links TRBV9 to TRBJ2-1, with D tentatively TRBD2 (6 bases). CDR3 length: 15 residues. Germline lookup yields CDR1 SGDLS and CDR2 YYNGEE. This chain's CDR3 is CASSVGGESYNGQFF. The CDR3 nucleotides read TGTGCCAGCAGCGTAGGGGGGGAGAGCTACAATGGGCAGTTCTTC.

The chain uses TRBV7-2 and TRBJ2-3; 14 bases agree with TRBD2. The CDR3 contains 16 residues. V lost 9 bases and J lost 1; bases outside the gene matches: 6. Germline values: CDR1 SGHTA, CDR2 FQGNSA. In DNA form, the CDR3 reads TGTGCCAGAGTGACTAGCGGGAGGGACGGCACAGATACGCAGTATTTT. It is translated as CARVTSGRDGTDTQYF.

The DNA of the CDR3 is TGTGCCAGCAGTACGGGACAGGGGGCCAGTCAGCCCCAGCATTTT. Translation gives CASSTGQGASQPQHF. The genes are TRBV28 and TRBJ1-5, with TRBD1 matching over 12 bases. With 5 bases clipped from V and 6 bases from J, the junction kept 5 bases outside the gene matches. The CDR3 runs to 15 residues. CDR1 is MDHEN, CDR2 SYDVKM, per germline. The full variable domain, rest sourced from reference TRBV28 and TRBJ1-5, is DVKVTQSSRYLVKRTGEKVFLECVQDMDHENMFWYRQDPGLGLRLIYFSYDVKMKEKGDIPEGYSVSREKKERFSLILESASTNQTSMYLCASSTGQGASQPQHFGDGTRLSIL.

The V call is TRBV30, the J call TRBJ2-3, with D perhaps matching TRBD2 (7 bases). V was trimmed by 1 base and J by 5 bases, leaving 13 bases between them. The CDR3 is made up of 14 amino acids. CDR1 GTSNPN and CDR2 SVGIG come from the germline V gene (reference sequence). The chain's CDR3 is CAWSGGGLGDTQYF. CDR3 nucleotides: TGTGCCTGGAGTGGGGGGGGGCTCGGAGATACGCAGTATTTT. The full variable domain, its missing parts supplied by reference TRBV30 and TRBJ2-3, is SQTIHQWPATLVQPVGSPLSLECTVEGTSNPNLYWYRQAAGRGLQLLFYSVGIGQISSEVPQNLSASRPQDRQFILSSKKLLLSDSGFYLCAWSGGGLGDTQYFGPGTRLTVL.

The J gene is TRBJ2-7, the V gene TRBV6-6; the D is unclear. The germline gives CDR1 MNHNY, CDR2 SVGAGI (reference sequence). V was clipped by 6 bases and J by 0 bases, with 15 bases between them. The CDR3 loop spans 15 amino acids. The CDR3 sequence: CASSDMSLSSYEQYF. The CDR3 DNA sequence: TGTGCCAGCAGCGACATGAGCCTAAGCTCCTACGAGCAGTACTTC.

The chain employs TRBV5-1 and TRBJ2-1; weak D call: TRBD1 (5 bases). The length of the CDR3 is 14 residues. Germline V gives CDR1 SGHRS, CDR2 YFSETQ. The V gene lost 0 bases and the J gene lost 8 bases, with 12 bases spanning the gap. The CDR3 DNA reads as TGCGCCAGCAGCTTGGTACAACAGGTCGATGAGCAGTTCTTC. Translation gives CASSLVQQVDEQFF.

The V call is TRBV11-3, the J call TRBJ2-3, with 7 bases lining up with TRBD2. Germline V gene sequence: CDR1 SGHNT, CDR2 YENEEA. Trimming cost V 5 bases and J 4 bases; bases outside gene matches: 6. This CDR3 has 14 residues. The CDR3 spells CASSPSRGADTQYF. CDR3 nucleotides: TGTGCCAGCAGCCCCAGCCGGGGGGCAGATACGCAGTATTTT.

V is TRBV7-3 and J is TRBJ2-2; possible D gene TRBD2, 6 bases. This CDR3 is built from 15 residues. Trimming took 5 bases from V and 2 from J, leaving 12 bases between them. CDR1 SGHTA and CDR2 FQGTGA come from the germline V gene. CDR3 nucleotide sequence: TGTGCCAGCAGCCGCGGGACTCCCAACACCGGGGAGCTGTTTTTT. The encoded protein is CASSRGTPNTGELFF.

The chain joins TRBV18 to TRBJ2-7, with 13 bases aligning to TRBD2. The CDR3 sequence is 15 residues long. Trimming cost V 2 bases and J 5 bases; bases outside gene matches: 3. CDR1 and CDR2 from the germline V gene are KGHSH and LQKENI. CDR3 amino acids: CASSPRTSGSHEQYF. Here the CDR3 DNA reads TGTGCCAGCTCACCAAGGACTAGCGGGAGCCACGAGCAGTACTTC.

The rearrangement links TRBV7-2 to TRBJ1-1, with a weak D call TRBD1 (5 bases). V dropped 4 bases and J dropped 1 base, with 13 bases sitting between them. Germline lookup yields CDR1 SGHTA and CDR2 FQGNSA. The length of the CDR3 is 15 residues. CDR3 sequence reads: CASSSWPGGNTEAFF. The CDR3 DNA sequence: TGTGCCAGCAGCTCCTGGCCGGGGGGGAACACTGAAGCTTTCTTT.

The J gene is TRBJ2-3, the V gene TRBV10-3; no clear D gene. Per germline, CDR1 ENHRY and CDR2 SYGVKD. Trimming shortened V by 3 bases and J by 1 base, and 5 bases separated the two germline ends. CDR3 length equals 13 residues. As DNA, the CDR3 is TGTGCCATCAGTGAACGGGGCACAGATACGCAGTATTTT. Protein: CAISERGTDTQYF.

The chain employs TRBV6-1 and TRBJ1-4, with D hard to call. V was shortened by 1 base and J by 4 bases, with 7 bases between the two germline ends. Germline V gives CDR1 MNHNS, CDR2 SASEGT. The CDR3 spans 14 residues. The CDR3 DNA follows: TGTGCCAGCAGTGAAGATCGGGGTAATGAAAAACTGTTTTTT. Amino acid sequence: CASSEDRGNEKLFF.

This clone showed up just a few times. The chain joins TRBV6-5 to TRBJ1-1; 8 nucleotides match TRBD1. Trimming cost V 4 bases and J 5 bases; bases outside gene matches: 9. Germline V gives CDR1 MNHEY, CDR2 SVGAGI. The CDR3 totals 15 residues. CDR3 DNA: TGTGCCAGCAGTTCTCCGGACAGGGAGGGGACTGAAGCTTTCTTT. Translating gives CASSSPDREGTEAFF.

J is TRBJ2-7 and V is TRBV5-1; maybe TRBD2 (5 bases). Trimming pared 8 bases from V and 2 bases from J, leaving 20 bases between. CDR1 is SGHRS and CDR2 is YFSETQ in the germline V gene. The length of the CDR3 is 15 residues. CDR3 region: CASRSYYIGTYEQYF. DNA of the CDR3: TGCGCCAGTAGGTCCTATTATATCGGGACCTACGAGCAGTACTTC.

The rearrangement joins TRBV14 to TRBJ2-5; TRBD2 matches 8 bases. V was clipped by 2 bases and J by 2 bases; unmatched bases: 1. CDR3 length equals 14 residues. Per germline, CDR1 SGHDN and CDR2 FVKESK. The CDR3 DNA follows: TGTGCCAGCAGCCAACGGGAGGGACAAGAGACCCAGTACTTC. This sequence encodes CASSQREGQETQYF. Based on the CDR3 plus reference TRBV14 and TRBJ2-5, the full variable domain is EAGVTQFPSHSVIEKGQTVTLRCDPISGHDNLYWYRRVMGKEIKFLLHFVKESKQDESGMPNNRFLAERTGGTYSTLKVQPAELEDSGVYFCASSQREGQETQYFGPGTRLLVL.

This chain connects TRBV4-3 to TRBJ2-3; 7 nucleotides line up with TRBD2. The CDR3 is 16 amino acids. J lost 3 bases, V lost 1 base, and 7 bases had no gene match. Per the germline V gene, CDR1 is LGHNA and CDR2 is YSLEER. CDR3 DNA: TGCGCCAGCAGCCAAGTACTCGCGGGAGCTACAGATACGCAGTATTTT. The encoded protein is CASSQVLAGATDTQYF.

V gene TRBV4-2 combines with J gene TRBJ2-2; D is unresolved. Deletions cut 3 bases from V and 5 bases from J, with 7 bases between. The CDR3 is 13 residues long. Looked up from germline, CDR1 is LGHNA and CDR2 is YNFKEQ. The CDR3 here is CASSHIGTGELFF. The CDR3 coding sequence is TGTGCCAGCAGCCATATCGGGACCGGGGAGCTGTTTTTT.

This clone has just one count. V usage is TRBV6-5 and J usage is TRBJ2-7; the D gene is possibly TRBD1 (6 bases). The CDR3 is 15 residues long. With 5 bases removed from V and 0 bases from J, the gap between germline ends came to 14 bases. CDR1 MNHEY and CDR2 SVGAGI come from the germline V gene. CDR3 sequence: CASSPDSPISYEQYF. In DNA, the CDR3 is TGTGCCAGCAGTCCGGACAGCCCCATCTCCTACGAGCAGTACTTC.

The V call is TRBV7-9, the J call TRBJ2-2; tentatively, D is TRBD1 (6 bases). Trimming took off 0 bases at V and 2 bases at J, with 10 bases between the two ends. The germline gives CDR1 SEHNR, CDR2 FQNEAQ (reference sequence). The CDR3 contains 16 residues. CDR3 in amino acids: CASSLATGYNTGELFF. The CDR3 coding sequence is TGTGCCAGCAGCTTAGCAACAGGGTATAACACCGGGGAGCTGTTTTTT.

The CDR3 sequence is CASSPTPAGNGELFF. The CDR3 coding sequence is TGTGCCAGCAGCCCCACCCCAGCGGGGAACGGGGAGCTGTTTTTT. The gene calls are TRBV7-3 and TRBJ2-2, with 7 nucleotides matching TRBD2. The CDR3 totals 15 residues. The V gene's germline CDR1 is SGHTA and CDR2 FQGTGA. With 5 bases clipped from V and 7 bases from J, the junction kept 10 bases outside the gene matches.